This T cell receptor beta chain was observed in a study of Graves' ophthalmopathy and Graves' hyperthyroidism. This clonotype occurred many times. Transcripts of RNA were the source for amplifying TCR beta CDR3 regions. In the first round, RT-PCR was carried out with HTBI primers, and a multiplex PCR formed the second round. TCRdb called the multiplex PCR reads again in MiXCR, with one record for every CDR3 protein. Of 560,000 or so distinct CDR3 sequences listed, under 40% were seen once; the top ten hold about 4%. V lost 6 bases, J lost 3 bases, and 4 bases stayed unmatched. Germline V gene data show CDR1 as DFQATT and CDR2 as SNEGSKA (reference sequence). The CDR3 is made up of 13 amino acids.

Material for sequencing was peripheral blood or thyroid tissue (not recorded which). The rearrangement uses TRBV20-1 and TRBJ2-2; the match to TRBD1 covers 7 bases. This sequence originates from an adult man with Graves' hyperthyroidism. CDR3 residues: CSAKQGYTGELFF. The CDR3 region has the DNA TGCAGTGCGAAACAGGGGTACACCGGGGAGCTGTTTTTT.